Shown below are 21 T cell receptor beta chains from a single sample sequenced in a study of OX40 agonist ivuxolimab in advanced cancers. Using immunoSEQ multiplex PCR, the repertoire was profiled, and TCRdb retains in-frame clones only, with some absent. The sample carries roughly 51,000 clones, 70% to 90% recorded once. The sample was CD4+ or CD8+ T cells sorted from blood, taken in a trial of the OX40 agonist ivuxolimab. These TCRs come from an adult with an advanced solid tumor such as melanoma, head and neck, liver or kidney cancer.

This clone was seen just once. The chain is built from TRBV10-3 and TRBJ1-2, with a possible D match to TRBD1 (5 bases). The CDR3 is 11 amino acids. The ends were cut back, 6 bases at V and 8 bases at J, with 10 bases in the middle. The germline V gene has CDR1 ENHRY and CDR2 SYGVKD. For the CDR3, the DNA is TGTGCCATCAGCCCAGGGAGCGGCTACACCTTC. Its translation: CAISPGSGYTF.

V is TRBV11-1 and J is TRBJ2-1; 14 bases match TRBD2. The CDR3 runs 15 residues. With 4 bases clipped from V and 9 bases from J, the junction kept 5 bases outside the gene matches. Germline CDR1 SGHAT, CDR2 FQDESV (reference sequence). The CDR3 spells CASSWGLAGVFEQFF. The CDR3 DNA follows: TGTGCCAGCAGCTGGGGACTAGCGGGAGTGTTTGAGCAGTTCTTC.

The chain joins TRBV1 to TRBJ2-7. TRBV1 is noted as a pseudogene. The CDR3 covers 14 residues. CDR3 residues: CTSSHGAARCEQYF. CDR3 nucleotide sequence: TGCACCAGCAGCCACGGGGCTGCGAGGTGCGAGCAGTACTTC.

This chain connects TRBV12-5 to TRBJ2-1; 8 bases align to TRBD2. The CDR3 totals 16 residues. V was clipped by 6 bases and J by 4 bases; unmatched bases: 11. Germline assignment: CDR1 LGHNT and CDR2 FRNRAP. This CDR3 is CASGYGAGGSYNEQFF. Here the CDR3 DNA reads TGTGCTAGTGGATACGGCGCGGGAGGAAGTTACAATGAGCAGTTCTTC.

This chain connects TRBV10-3 to TRBJ2-3; the D gene is possibly TRBD1 (6 bases). Germline-derived CDR1 and CDR2 are ENHRY and SYGVKD. CDR3 length equals 14 residues. Trimming cost V 6 bases and J 5 bases, with 15 bases left between them. CDR3 sequence (DNA): TGTGCCATCAGCCCCTCAGGGGTTGGAGATACGCAGTATTTT. Its protein product is CAISPSGVGDTQYF.

The rearrangement joins TRBV28 to TRBJ2-7; D unresolved. Germline lookup yields CDR1 MDHEN and CDR2 SYDVKM. The V end lost 3 bases, the J end lost 1 base, and 7 bases lay between the germline ends. The CDR3 extends over 13 amino acids. The CDR3 DNA is TGTGCCAGCAGTTTCCTTAATTCCTACGAGCAGTACTTC. Translation: CASSFLNSYEQYF.

CDR3: CASTLSRAGNQPQHF. In DNA, the CDR3 is TGTGCCAGTACCTTGAGCAGGGCAGGGAATCAGCCCCAGCATTTT. This chain links TRBV19 with TRBJ1-5; D might be TRBD1 (5 bases). The germline CDR1 and CDR2 sequences are LNHDA and SQIVND (reference sequence). The CDR3 runs 15 residues. V lost 7 bases and J 4 bases, leaving 17 bases between the germline ends.

V gene TRBV5-6 combines with J gene TRBJ2-3; maybe TRBD2 (6 bases). Germline V lookup: CDR1 SGHDT, CDR2 YYEEEE. V gave up 2 bases and J gave up 0 bases, with 10 bases separating them. The CDR3 totals 15 residues. The CDR3 protein is CASSFLGTSTDTQYF. Here the CDR3 DNA reads TGTGCCAGCAGCTTCCTAGGGACTAGCACAGATACGCAGTATTTT.

This chain uses TRBV6-1 with TRBJ2-7; D is unclear. This CDR3 is built from 11 residues. CDR1 and CDR2 (germline): MNHNS, SASEGT. Between the trimmed V and J ends, which lost 6 bases and 2 bases, there was a span of 5 bases. The CDR3 DNA follows: TGTGCCAGCAGCCGTACCTACGAGCAGTACTTC. This codes for CASSRTYEQYF.

J is TRBJ2-7 and V is TRBV4-1; D uncertain. The CDR3 is 12 residues long. Germline V gene sequence: CDR1 MGHRA, CDR2 YSYEKL. The V and J ends lost 1 base and 4 bases respectively, with 5 bases between them. The CDR3, as DNA: TGCGCCAGCAGCCAAGTAGGGTACGAGCAGTACTTC. It specifies CASSQVGYEQYF.

This chain uses TRBV4-1 with TRBJ2-1; 7 positions match TRBD2. V was pared by 1 base and J by 7 bases, with 7 bases of the junction left unmatched. Germline-derived CDR1 and CDR2 are MGHRA and YSYEKL. The CDR3 has 15 amino acids. The CDR3 coding sequence is TGCGCCAGCAGCCAAGGGGGAGGGTCACGTAATGAGCAGTTCTTC. Its translation: CASSQGGGSRNEQFF.

The V gene is TRBV10-3, the J gene TRBJ1-1; 7 nucleotides align to TRBD1. Per germline, CDR1 ENHRY and CDR2 SYGVKD. The V and J ends lost 5 bases and 4 bases, in that order; junction bases with no gene match: 1. The CDR3 is made up of 12 amino acids. DNA for the CDR3: TGTGCCATCAGTCAGGGGGTCACTGAAGCTTTCTTT. This translates into CAISQGVTEAFF.

In its sample, this clone was seen once. The genes are TRBV6-5 and TRBJ2-7; weak D call: TRBD2 (6 bases). This CDR3 comprises 13 residues. Germline V gives CDR1 MNHEY, CDR2 SVGAGI. Trimming stripped 10 bases from V and 0 bases from J, with 13 bases between. In DNA, the CDR3 is TGTGCCACCGCGGGGAAGGTCTCCTACGAGCAGTACTTC. Protein sequence: CATAGKVSYEQYF.

This clone was found once. The V call is TRBV29-1, the J call TRBJ1-2; perhaps TRBD1 as D (6 bases). Deletions cut 3 bases from V and 3 bases from J, with 20 bases between. This CDR3 is 16 amino acids long. Looked up from germline, CDR1 is SQVTM and CDR2 is ANQGSEA. The CDR3 protein is CSVDEGERRNHYGYTF. The CDR3, as DNA: TGCAGCGTTGATGAGGGGGAGAGGAGGAACCACTATGGCTACACCTTC.

The CDR3 DNA sequence: TGTGCCAGCAGCTTAGCCGGGACAGGGGGAGAGACCCAGTACTTC. This translates into CASSLAGTGGETQYF. The chain has TRBV7-9 and TRBJ2-5, with 11 bases fitting TRBD1. This CDR3 has 15 amino acids. Germline CDR1 is SEHNR and CDR2 is FQNEAQ (reference sequence). V lost 0 bases, J lost 4 bases, and 1 base stayed unmatched.

This clone was detected a few times. This CDR3 is CASSLPGSSGNTIYF. The CDR3 DNA reads TGTGCCAGCAGCTTACCGGGTTCCTCTGGAAACACCATATATTTT. The chain has TRBV13 and TRBJ1-3, with D uncertain. V lost 2 bases and J 0 bases, leaving 8 bases between the germline ends. In germline, CDR1 is PRHDT, CDR2 FYEKMQ (reference sequence). The CDR3 loop spans 15 amino acids.

V usage is TRBV21-1 and J usage is TRBJ1-1. TRBV21-1 is an annotated pseudogene. The CDR3 covers 11 residues. The CDR3 coding sequence is TGTGCCAGCGACCTCCCCGGGGGAGCTTTCTTT. This codes for CASDLPGGAFF.

This clone was detected only a few times. The V call is TRBV7-9, the J call TRBJ1-2; TRBD1 is a possible D gene (6 bases). The germline gives CDR1 SEHNR, CDR2 FQNEAQ (reference sequence). V lost 2 bases, J lost 10 bases, and 14 bases lay in between. The CDR3 consists of 13 residues. The CDR3 sequence is CASSLYGQLNYTF. CDR3 sequence (DNA): TGTGCCAGCAGCTTATACGGACAGTTAAACTACACCTTC.

This clone was detected only a few times. The V call is TRBV7-9, the J call TRBJ2-4; D remains unclear. The CDR3 extends over 16 amino acids. The germline CDR1 and CDR2 sequences are SEHNR and FQNEAQ (reference sequence). V lost 2 bases and J lost 1, with 12 bases in between. For the CDR3, the DNA is TGTGCCAGCAGCTTAAATAGGGCGGCGGCCAAAAACATTCAGTACTTC. Its translation is CASSLNRAAAKNIQYF.

The chain has TRBV7-9 and TRBJ2-2; perhaps TRBD2 as D (6 bases). In germline, CDR1 is SEHNR, CDR2 FQNEAQ (reference sequence). The V and J ends lost 5 bases and 5 bases respectively, with 9 bases between them. The CDR3 sequence is 13 residues long. The CDR3 region has the DNA TGTGCCAGCAGCCTTCGGGGGACCGGGGAGCTGTTTTTT. This encodes CASSLRGTGELFF.

The CDR3 region is CASSIPPRRYGANVLTF. For the CDR3, the DNA is TGTGCCAGTAGTATCCCCCCCAGGCGGTATGGGGCCAACGTCCTGACTTTC. The chain uses TRBV19 and TRBJ2-6; D ambiguous. The CDR3 is 17 residues long. Germline V gene lookup returns CDR1 LNHDA and CDR2 SQIVND (reference sequence). V lost 3 bases and J lost 3, with 15 bases in between.